This T cell receptor (beta chain) is from a study of OX40 agonist ivuxolimab in advanced cancers. Study results and caveats: Both CD4+ and CD8+ T cell populations in blood had undergone clonal expansion by week 6 at 0.1 to 3.0 mg/kg. There were, on average, more expanded clones in CD8+ T cells than in CD4+.

CDR1 and CDR2 from the germline V gene are SGHAT and FQNNGV. Trimming stripped 6 bases from V and 2 bases from J, with 12 bases between. The CDR3 loop spans 14 amino acids. About this clone itself: What it recognizes is unknown.

Here immunoSEQ multiplex PCR was the method, and the copy in TCRdb shows in-frame clones only, minus some. The sample yields tens of thousands of clones, about 86% seen once. Blood specimens came from baseline, cycle 4 day 1, and cycle 7 day 1. The V call is TRBV11-2, the J call TRBJ2-3; tentative D call: TRBD2 (6 bases). The sequence was obtained from an adult with an advanced solid tumor such as melanoma, head and neck, liver or kidney cancer. The specimen was CD4+ or CD8+ T cells sorted from blood, collected in a trial of the OX40 agonist ivuxolimab. CDR3 region: CASRGGLTTDTQYF. The CDR3 DNA reads as TGTGCCAGCAGGGGAGGCCTTACCACAGATACGCAGTATTTT.